This T cell receptor beta chain emerged from a study of cytomegalovirus exposure and HLA in healthy donors. In the study overall: A later analysis reported the 120 or so validation repertoires used the same platform as the roughly 700 first-cohort repertoires. Findings and caveats of the study: The authors listed around 150 TCR beta chains as cytomegalovirus-associated. It was found in a later analysis that first-cohort TCR clusters tended to co-occur in the approximately 130 validation repertoires.

The repertoire was sequenced with immunoSEQ multiplex PCR; TCRdb's copy has only in-frame clones and lacks some. The sample consists of over 100,000 clones, 85% to 95% of them appearing once. In germline, CDR1 is SGHNT, CDR2 YYREEE (reference sequence). V was clipped by 0 bases and J by 3 bases, with 6 bases between them. CDR3 length equals 14 residues. The sample holds a few counts of this clone. Its antigen is unidentified. The gene calls are TRBV5-4 and TRBJ1-4; the D gene is possibly TRBD1 (6 bases). The sequenced material came from PBMCs. The receptor was isolated from a woman younger than 35 in good health and CMV-seronegative. CDR3 residues: CASSLEGANEKLFF. The CDR3 coding sequence is TGTGCCAGCAGCTTGGAGGGGGCTAATGAAAAACTGTTTTTT.